This T cell receptor (beta chain) was captured by sequencing in a study of identifying expanded T cells in peripheral blood. Findings of the study overall: Variance in clone template counts between approximately 2-week samples significantly increased with total template count across all healthy donors. Technical replicates showed approximately 1.2 changed clones; approximately 2 weeks 15 to 20; four weeks 19.

Concerning this clone: Its target is not known. Germline and junction disagree at one end, which may indicate a read error.

This table comes from immunoSEQ multiplex PCR, and its TCRdb copy is limited to in-frame clones, with some not included. The table lists some 81,000 clones, 80% to 90% of them singletons. The CDR3 runs 15 residues. Germline values: CDR1 SSHAT, CDR2 FNYEAQ (reference sequence). The receptor comes from a person aged 18-69 years in good health. The chain couples TRBV7-7 to TRBJ2-5; D is perhaps TRBD1 (5 bases). Source material: blood. CDR3 loop: CASSLWTSSQETQYF. The CDR3 nucleotides read TGTGCTAGCAGCTTATGGACAAGTAGCCAAGAGACCCAGTACTTC. The full variable domain, its missing parts supplied by reference TRBV7-7 and TRBJ2-5, is GAGVSQSPRYKVTKRGQDVTLRCDPISSHATLYWYQQALGQGPEFLTYFNYEAQPDKSGLPSDRFSAERPEGSISTLTIQRTEQRDSAMYRCASSLWTSSQETQYFGPGTRLLVL.